The 7 T cell receptor beta chains in this list originate from one sample, sequenced in a study of CD8 T cells in Susac syndrome. Random hexamers were used to reverse transcribe roughly 0.5 to 1 ug of RNA. TCRdb processed the immunoSEQ multiplex PCR reads anew with MiXCR; each CDR3 protein has one entry. The sample contains roughly 190,000 distinct CDR3 sequences, 95% of which appear only once. What was sequenced was CD8+ T cells from PBMCs. All receptors come from a human donor with Susac syndrome.

This chain joins TRBV9 and TRBJ2-1; D perhaps matches TRBD2 (6 bases). Germline lookup yields CDR1 SGDLS and CDR2 YYNGEE. This CDR3 region has 15 residues. The ends were cut back, 4 bases at V and 1 base at J, with 12 bases in the middle. The DNA of the CDR3 is TGTGCCAGCAGCCCCCCAGGAGGGTCCTACAATGAGCAGTTCTTC. Encoded protein: CASSPPGGSYNEQFF.

CDR3 region: CASSYGNSMNTEAFF. As DNA, the CDR3 is TGTGCCAGCAGTTACGGCAACAGCATGAACACTGAAGCTTTCTTT. The chain is built from TRBV6-5 and TRBJ1-1; D remains ambiguous. Looked up from germline, CDR1 is MNHEY and CDR2 is SVGAGI. Trimming took 2 bases from V and 0 from J, leaving 10 bases between them. The CDR3 contains 15 residues.

This chain links TRBV28 with TRBJ2-1; D gene unclear. The CDR3 has 16 amino acids. Germline lookup yields CDR1 MDHEN and CDR2 SYDVKM. The germline V and J ends were trimmed by 2 bases and 5 bases, with 16 bases remaining between them. The CDR3 region is CASSLHTRGIHNEQFF. In nucleotides, the CDR3 is TGTGCCAGCAGTTTACACACACGTGGAATCCACAATGAGCAGTTCTTC.

The J gene is TRBJ1-1, the V gene TRBV19; 7 positions match TRBD1. There are 14 residues in the CDR3. Germline V lookup: CDR1 LNHDA, CDR2 SQIVND (reference sequence). Germline trimming cut 4 bases from V and 7 bases from J; bases unmatched to any gene: 9. The CDR3 loop reads CASSTTDRAIEAFF. For the CDR3, the DNA is TGTGCCAGTAGTACGACCGACAGGGCGATTGAAGCTTTCTTT. Supplemented by reference TRBV19 and TRBJ1-1, the full variable domain reads DGGITQSPKYLFRKEGQNVTLSCEQNLNHDAMYWYRQDPGQGLRLIYYSQIVNDFQKGDIAEGYSVSREKKESFPLTVTSAQKNPTAFYLCASSTTDRAIEAFFGQGTRLTVV.

This rearrangement joins TRBV4-1 to TRBJ2-7, with D maybe TRBD2 (6 bases). V gave up 6 bases and J gave up 4 bases, with 16 bases separating them. CDR1 MGHRA and CDR2 YSYEKL come from the germline V gene. CDR3 size: 14 residues. The CDR3 nucleotides read TGCGCCAGCAGTCCTATGGGGGGAAAATACGAGCAGTACTTC. Translated: CASSPMGGKYEQYF.

The CDR3 sequence: CASSPARGRQETQYF. CDR3 coding DNA: TGTGCCAGTAGTCCTGCCAGGGGGCGGCAAGAGACCCAGTACTTC. The chain couples TRBV19 to TRBJ2-5, with 8 bases that match TRBD1. This CDR3 region has 15 residues. The trim removed 5 bases at V and 2 bases at J, leaving 7 bases unmatched. Germline CDR1 is LNHDA and CDR2 is SQIVND (reference sequence).

The chain is built from TRBV29-1 and TRBJ2-3, with TRBD2 identical over 7 bases. The CDR3 loop spans 13 amino acids. The germline V gene has CDR1 SQVTM and CDR2 ANQGSEA. DNA for the CDR3: TGCAGTTCGCGACTAGCAAGCACAGATACGCAGTATTTT. Translated, it gives CSSRLASTDTQYF.